The next 3 T cell receptor beta chains were all read from a single sample in a study of blood T cell repertoires in COVID-19. Sequenced by immunoSEQ multiplex PCR; TCRdb stores in-frame clones only, minus some. The sample yields hundreds of thousands of clones, around 89% seen once. The sequencing input was PBMCs or T cells enriched from blood (not recorded which). The origin of the receptors is an older woman in a cohort exposed to, infected with or recovered from COVID-19 (not recorded which).

The chain employs TRBV7-3 and TRBJ2-3, with 7 bases identical to TRBD2. This CDR3 region has 13 residues. The V gene end was trimmed by 2 bases and the J gene end by 6 bases; junction bases not matched to a gene: 2. CDR1 is SGHTA, CDR2 FQGTGA, per germline. This chain's CDR3 is CASSLAGVDTQYF. The CDR3 DNA is TGTGCCAGCAGCTTAGCGGGAGTGGATACGCAGTATTTT.

This chain joins TRBV28 and TRBJ1-5; TRBD1 is a possible D gene (5 bases). Trimming pared 7 bases from V and 5 bases from J, leaving 18 bases between. The CDR3 loop spans 15 amino acids. Germline CDR1 reads MDHEN; CDR2 reads SYDVKM. The CDR3 DNA reads as TGTGCCAGCACCTCGGGCGGGGCCGGGGATCAGCCCCAGCATTTT. The encoded protein is CASTSGGAGDQPQHF.

The rearrangement uses TRBV27 and TRBJ1-6; no definite D call. This CDR3 is built from 15 residues. Trimming removed 1 base from V and 5 bases from J, with 9 bases in between. The germline gives CDR1 MNHEY, CDR2 SMNVEV (reference sequence). The CDR3 region is CASSLWQVNNSPLHF. CDR3 DNA sequence: TGTGCCAGCAGTTTATGGCAGGTCAATAATTCACCCCTCCACTTT.